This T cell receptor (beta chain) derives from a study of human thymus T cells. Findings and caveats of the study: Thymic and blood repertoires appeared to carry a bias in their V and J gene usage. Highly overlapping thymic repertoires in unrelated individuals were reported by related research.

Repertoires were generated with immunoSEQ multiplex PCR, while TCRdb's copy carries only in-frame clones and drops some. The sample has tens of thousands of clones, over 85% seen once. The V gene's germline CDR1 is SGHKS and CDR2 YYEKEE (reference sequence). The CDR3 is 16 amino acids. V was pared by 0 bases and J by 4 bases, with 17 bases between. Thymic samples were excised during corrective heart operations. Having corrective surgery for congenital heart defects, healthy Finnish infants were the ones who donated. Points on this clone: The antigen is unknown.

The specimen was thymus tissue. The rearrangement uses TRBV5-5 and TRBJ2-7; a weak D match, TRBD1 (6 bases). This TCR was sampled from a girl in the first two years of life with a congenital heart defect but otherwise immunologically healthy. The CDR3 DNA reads TGTGCCAGCAGCTTGGCCCCGCCAGGGGAATTATACGAGCAGTACTTC. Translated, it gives CASSLAPPGELYEQYF.